This T cell receptor beta chain was retrieved from a study of blood T cell repertoires in COVID-19. Here immunoSEQ multiplex PCR was the method, and the copy in TCRdb shows in-frame clones only, minus some. The sample has some 220,000 clones; 80% to 90% are singletons. The CDR3 consists of 18 residues. Germline V gene data show CDR1 as SQVTM and CDR2 as ANQGSEA. Trimming cost V 3 bases and J 6 bases, with 29 bases left between them. This receptor was obtained from a middle-aged man with active or convalescent COVID-19. What was sequenced was peripheral blood. The J gene is TRBJ1-2, the V gene TRBV29-1; a weak D match, TRBD1 (5 bases). The CDR3 spells CSVDADVMGRDRGDGYTF. As DNA, the CDR3 is TGCAGCGTTGACGCTGACGTCATGGGGCGAGATCGTGGAGATGGCTACACCTTC.